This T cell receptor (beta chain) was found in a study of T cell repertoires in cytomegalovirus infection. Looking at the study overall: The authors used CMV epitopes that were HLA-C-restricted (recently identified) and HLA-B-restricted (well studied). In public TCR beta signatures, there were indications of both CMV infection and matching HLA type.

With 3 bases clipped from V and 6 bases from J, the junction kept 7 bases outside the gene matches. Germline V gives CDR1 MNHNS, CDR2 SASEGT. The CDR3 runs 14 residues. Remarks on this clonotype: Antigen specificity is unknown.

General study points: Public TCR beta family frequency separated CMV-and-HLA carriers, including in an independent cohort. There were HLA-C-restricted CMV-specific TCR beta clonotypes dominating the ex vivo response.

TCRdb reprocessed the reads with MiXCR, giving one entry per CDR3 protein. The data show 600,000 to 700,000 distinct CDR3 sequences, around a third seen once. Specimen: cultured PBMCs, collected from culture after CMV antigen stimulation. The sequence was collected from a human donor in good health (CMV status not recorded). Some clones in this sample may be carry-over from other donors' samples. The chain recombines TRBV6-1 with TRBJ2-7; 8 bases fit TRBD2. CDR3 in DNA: TGTGCCAGCAGTGACAATCGGGGGGGGGGCGAGCAGTACTTC. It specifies CASSDNRGGGEQYF.